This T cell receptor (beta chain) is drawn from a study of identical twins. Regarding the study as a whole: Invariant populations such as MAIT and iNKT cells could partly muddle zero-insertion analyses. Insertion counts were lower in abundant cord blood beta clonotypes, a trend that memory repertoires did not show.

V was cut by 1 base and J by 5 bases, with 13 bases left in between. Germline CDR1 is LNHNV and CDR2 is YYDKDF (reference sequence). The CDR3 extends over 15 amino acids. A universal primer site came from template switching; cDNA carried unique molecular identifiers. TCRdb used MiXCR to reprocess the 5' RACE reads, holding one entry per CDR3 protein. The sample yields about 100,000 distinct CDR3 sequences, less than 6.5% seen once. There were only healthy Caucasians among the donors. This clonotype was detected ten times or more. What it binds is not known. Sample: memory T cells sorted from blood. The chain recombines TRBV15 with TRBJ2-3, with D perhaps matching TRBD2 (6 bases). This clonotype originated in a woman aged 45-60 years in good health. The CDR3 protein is CATSRVEGVGDTQYF. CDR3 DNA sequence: TGTGCCACCAGCAGAGTGGAGGGAGTGGGAGATACGCAGTATTTT.